These 6 T cell receptor beta chains originate from one sample sequenced in a study of blood T cell repertoires in COVID-19 (dated by TCRdb to the early 2020s). To prepare the library, the immunoSEQ multiplex PCR assay was applied. TCRdb took this table from immuneACCESS and kept in-frame rearrangements with V and J called. Such tables lack part of the clones; where checked against another copy, unresolved V genes explain under half of the gap, and the rest is unexplained. The sample table records about 51,000 clones; 70% to 90% of these occur just once. The top ten hold approximately 4.1% of the sample. The specimen sequenced was peripheral blood. The receptors here all came from a man aged 80 or over with active COVID-19.

V gene TRBV7-2 combines with J gene TRBJ2-2; D call uncertain. The germline CDR1 and CDR2 sequences are SGHTA and FQGNSA. Deletions cut 3 bases from V and 6 bases from J, with 5 bases between. The CDR3 has 12 residues. For the CDR3, the DNA is TGTGCCAGCAGCTTTGAGGCCGGGGAGCTGTTTTTT. Translating it yields CASSFEAGELFF. The full variable domain, rest sourced from reference TRBV7-2 and TRBJ2-2, is GAGVSQSPSNKVTEKGKDVELRCDPISGHTALYWYRQSLGQGLEFLIYFQGNSAPDKSGLPSDRFSAERTGGSVSTLTIQRTQQEDSAVYLCASSFEAGELFFGEGSRLTVL.

V gene TRBV7-2 combines with J gene TRBJ1-5; no firm D call. V was clipped by 8 bases and J by 7 bases, with 21 bases between them. The length of the CDR3 is 15 residues. CDR1 and CDR2 from the germline V gene are SGHTA and FQGNSA. CDR3 in amino acids: CASALRIEALQPQHF. DNA for the CDR3: TGTGCCAGCGCCCTGCGCATAGAAGCCCTCCAGCCCCAGCATTTT.

This rearrangement joins TRBV6-1 to TRBJ1-3; D is possibly TRBD1 (6 bases). Germline CDR1 is MNHNS and CDR2 is SASEGT. V was trimmed by 0 bases and J by 4 bases, leaving 10 bases between them. The CDR3 length is 15 residues. The CDR3 is CASSEAHREGNTIYF. The DNA of the CDR3 is TGTGCCAGCAGTGAAGCGCACAGGGAGGGAAACACCATATATTTT.

The J gene is TRBJ2-7, the V gene TRBV12-2; TRBD2, the D gene given by the table, was not confirmed from the DNA. TRBV12-2 is an annotated pseudogene. This CDR3 spans 14 amino acids. DNA of the CDR3: TGTGCAAGTCGCCCGCGGGACCTCTCCTACGAGCAGTACTTC. Amino acids: CASRPRDLSYEQYF.

This chain uses TRBV7-9 with TRBJ2-1, with 11 bases fitting TRBD1. Germline lookup yields CDR1 SEHNR and CDR2 FQNEAQ (reference sequence). Losses at the gene ends were 7 bases for V and 10 bases for J; bases not matched to a gene: 15. This CDR3 spans 16 amino acids. The CDR3 loop is CASTAEAGQGVQEQFF. DNA of the CDR3: TGTGCCAGCACGGCTGAAGCGGGACAGGGGGTCCAGGAGCAGTTCTTC.

The rearrangement links TRBV15 to TRBJ1-1; tentatively, D is TRBD1 (6 bases). CDR1 and CDR2 from the germline V gene are LNHNV and YYDKDF (reference sequence). V lost 6 bases, J lost 3 bases, and 14 bases lay in between. This CDR3 has 14 residues. CDR3 in amino acids: CATRSGQPDTEAFF. DNA of the CDR3: TGTGCCACCAGATCTGGACAGCCCGACACTGAAGCTTTCTTT. Drawing the rest from reference TRBV15 and TRBJ1-1, the complete variable domain is DAMVIQNPRYQVTQFGKPVTLSCSQTLNHNVMYWYQQKSSQAPKLLFHYYDKDFNNEADTPDNFQSRRPNTSFCFLDIRSPGLGDTAMYLCATRSGQPDTEAFFGQGTRLTVV.